Here is one T cell receptor (beta chain) with its context. CDR1 is SGDLS, CDR2 YYNGEE, per germline. The CDR3 runs to 18 residues. The junction had 16 bases not matched to a gene; V was cut back by 4 bases and J by 3 bases. The source of the sample is a study of blood T cell repertoires in COVID-19. Some clones are missing from TCRdb's copy, which holds only in-frame ones; the method was immunoSEQ multiplex PCR. The sample includes 100,000 to 120,000 clones, 72% of them seen just once. This TCR was sampled from a woman in her fifties or sixties with acute or convalescent COVID-19. Source material: peripheral blood. The V gene is TRBV9, the J gene TRBJ2-4; 7 nucleotides align to TRBD1. CDR3 nucleotides: TGTGCCAGCAGCAGGGAGACAGGGAAATGGGTGGGCAAAAACATTCAGTACTTC. As protein: CASSRETGKWVGKNIQYF. The whole variable domain, remainder taken from reference TRBV9 and TRBJ2-4, is DSGVTQTPKHLITATGQRVTLRCSPRSGDLSVYWYQQSLDQGLQFLIQYYNGEERAKGNILERFSAQQFPDLHSELNLSSLELGDSALYFCASSRETGKWVGKNIQYFGAGTRLSVL.